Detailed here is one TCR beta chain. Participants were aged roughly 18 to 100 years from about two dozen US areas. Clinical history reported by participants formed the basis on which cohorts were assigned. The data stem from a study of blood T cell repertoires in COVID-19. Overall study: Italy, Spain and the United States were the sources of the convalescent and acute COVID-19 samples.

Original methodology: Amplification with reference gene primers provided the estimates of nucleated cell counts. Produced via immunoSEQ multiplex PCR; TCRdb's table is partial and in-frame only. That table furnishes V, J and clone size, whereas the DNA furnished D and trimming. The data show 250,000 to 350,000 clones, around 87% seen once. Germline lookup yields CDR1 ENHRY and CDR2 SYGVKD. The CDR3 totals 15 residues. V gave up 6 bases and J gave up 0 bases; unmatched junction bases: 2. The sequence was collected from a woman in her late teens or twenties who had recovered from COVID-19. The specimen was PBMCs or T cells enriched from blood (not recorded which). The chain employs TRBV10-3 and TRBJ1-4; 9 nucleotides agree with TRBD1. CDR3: CAISTGGSTNEKLFF. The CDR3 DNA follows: TGTGCCATCAGCACAGGGGGCTCAACTAATGAAAAACTGTTTTTT.